This T cell receptor beta chain was obtained from a study of beta chain features in type 1 diabetes. Sequencing targeted expressed TCRB transcripts, as all isolated RNA had been reverse transcribed. Method: immunoSEQ multiplex PCR; TCRdb's copy keeps in-frame clones and lacks some. The sample has 150,000 or so clones, approximately 9% seen once; the top ten hold roughly 2.5%. This CDR3 has 15 amino acids. The ends were cut back, 2 bases at V and 3 bases at J, with 11 bases in the middle. Germline V gene data show CDR1 as SGHKS and CDR2 as YYEKEE (reference sequence). This rearrangement joins TRBV5-5 to TRBJ2-2; a possible D gene is TRBD2 (5 bases). The TCR comes from a woman in her late teens or twenties in good health. Source material: central memory CD4+ T cells from blood. The CDR3 sequence is CASSLAEIDTGELFF. The CDR3 DNA sequence: TGTGCCAGCAGCTTAGCGGAGATAGACACCGGGGAGCTGTTTTTT.